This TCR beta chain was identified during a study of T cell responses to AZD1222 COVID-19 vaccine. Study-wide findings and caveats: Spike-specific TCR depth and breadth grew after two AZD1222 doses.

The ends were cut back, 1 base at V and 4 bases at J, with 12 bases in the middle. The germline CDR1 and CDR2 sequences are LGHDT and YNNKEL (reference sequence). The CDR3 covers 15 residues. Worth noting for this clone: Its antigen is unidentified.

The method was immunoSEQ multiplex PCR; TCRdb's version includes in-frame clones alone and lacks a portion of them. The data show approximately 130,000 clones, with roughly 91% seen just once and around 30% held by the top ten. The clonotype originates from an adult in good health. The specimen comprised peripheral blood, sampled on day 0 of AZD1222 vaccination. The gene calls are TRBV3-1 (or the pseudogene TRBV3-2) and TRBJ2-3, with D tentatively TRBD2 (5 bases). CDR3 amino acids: CASSQGTRPADTQYF. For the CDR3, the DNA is TGTGCCAGCAGCCAAGGGACTCGACCCGCAGATACGCAGTATTTT.